This T cell receptor beta chain appears in the sequencing data of a study of beta chain features in type 1 diabetes. Background on the study: The patients were much like the healthy donors in age, gender and cell yields.

The authors reverse transcribed all of the isolated RNA, so sequencing captured expressed TCRB transcripts. Sequencing was performed with immunoSEQ multiplex PCR; in TCRdb, only in-frame clones are kept and a portion is missing. The sample has some 270,000 clones; 13% to 15% are singletons. The CDR3 runs 11 residues. The rearrangement links TRBV21-1 to TRBJ1-5. TRBV21-1 constitutes a pseudogene. Specimen: naive CD4+ T cells from blood. The sequence was obtained from a woman aged 35 to 49 in good health. The CDR3 coding sequence is TGTGCCAGCCTCCTCAATCAGCCCCAGCATTTT. Translating gives CASLLNQPQHF.